Below, 20 T cell receptor beta chains from the same sample are listed, as sequenced in a study of T cells in Graves' hyperthyroidism and ophthalmopathy. Template material for amplifying TCR beta CDR3 regions consisted of RNA transcripts. Primed by the HTBI set, a first-round RT-PCR was run on the TCR CDR3. MiXCR, run by TCRdb on the multiplex PCR reads, gives a single entry per CDR3 protein. The sample records 500,000 to 650,000 distinct CDR3 sequences, roughly 45% being singletons. Sequencing used peripheral blood or thyroid tissue (not recorded which). Receptor source: an adult woman with Graves' disease, either hyperthyroidism or ophthalmopathy (not recorded which).

The genes are TRBV15 and TRBJ2-5; D is undetermined. The V end lost 3 bases, the J end lost 4 bases, and 12 bases lay between the germline ends. This CDR3 spans 14 amino acids. CDR1 LNHNV and CDR2 YYDKDF come from the germline V gene (reference sequence). The CDR3 loop reads CATSSQGFRETQYF. The CDR3 coding sequence is TGTGCCACCAGCAGCCAAGGGTTTCGAGAGACCCAGTACTTC.

The rearrangement joins TRBV7-9 to TRBJ2-7; D may be TRBD1 or TRBD2 (6 bases each). The CDR3 runs 14 residues. Trimming cost V 7 bases and J 3 bases, with 16 bases left between them. Per the germline V gene, CDR1 is SEHNR and CDR2 is FQNEAQ (reference sequence). The DNA for the CDR3 is TGTGCCAGCACCCTCAGGGAGGACAGCTACGAGCAGTACTTC. This encodes CASTLREDSYEQYF.

J is TRBJ2-5 and V is TRBV15; 7 bases line up with TRBD1. Germline assignment: CDR1 LNHNV and CDR2 YYDKDF (reference sequence). The CDR3 has 16 amino acids. V gave up 3 bases and J gave up 4 bases; unmatched junction bases: 11. This CDR3 reads CATSSPAKGALETQYF. The CDR3, as DNA: TGTGCCACCAGCAGCCCGGCGAAGGGGGCCTTAGAGACCCAGTACTTC.

The gene calls are TRBV2 and TRBJ2-2, with D perhaps assigned TRBD1 or TRBD2 (5 bases each). The CDR3 totals 15 residues. The germline V gene has CDR1 SNHLY and CDR2 FYNNEI. The V gene lost 1 base and the J gene lost 3 bases, with 9 bases spanning the gap. CDR3 region: CASSEEGRYTGELFF. CDR3 bases: TGTGCCAGCAGTGAAGAGGGACGATACACCGGGGAGCTGTTTTTT.

To note about this clonotype: Because it lacks the conserved phenylalanine or tryptophan at the end, this CDR3 is likely a read error. No DNA is shown, since the ends of the CDR3 on it are uncertain; the CDR3 is the one TCRdb lists. This chain connects TRBV7-2 to TRBJ1-1; TRBD1 is the table's D call, not checked against the DNA. The CDR3 is 10 residues long, ends included. Germline CDR1 and CDR2: SGHTA and FQGNSA. The CDR3 is CASSLVQGVS.

This clonotype was picked up many times. The V gene is TRBV4-3, the J gene TRBJ1-2; D perhaps matches TRBD1 (6 bases). Germline values: CDR1 LGHNA, CDR2 YSLEER. V dropped 0 bases and J dropped 4 bases, with 9 bases sitting between them. This CDR3 spans 14 amino acids. CDR3 sequence (DNA): TGCGCCAGCAGCCAAGATTTGGACAGCTATGGCTACACCTTC. Protein sequence: CASSQDLDSYGYTF.

This clonotype has only a few counts. The chain links TRBV29-1 to TRBJ2-1, with unresolved D. CDR3 size: 14 residues. V was clipped by 4 bases and J by 6 bases, with 16 bases between them. CDR1 SQVTM and CDR2 ANQGSEA come from the germline V gene. The CDR3 is CSVGPTGRGNEQFF. DNA for the CDR3: TGCAGCGTTGGACCTACGGGTCGCGGCAATGAGCAGTTCTTC.

This rearrangement joins TRBV7-3 to TRBJ2-7, with a possible D match to TRBD2 (6 bases). CDR1 and CDR2 (germline): SGHTA, FQGTGA. This CDR3 contains 15 residues. The ends were cut back, 7 bases at V and 4 bases at J, with 20 bases in the middle. CDR3 nucleotides: TGTGCCAGCAACGTATTGGGGGGAACAGTGTACGAGCAGTACTTC. This codes for CASNVLGGTVYEQYF.

J is TRBJ1-2 and V is TRBV5-5; D is unclear. The CDR3 extends over 15 amino acids. Germline V gene sequence: CDR1 SGHKS, CDR2 YYEKEE (reference sequence). V was pared by 1 base and J by 8 bases, with 18 bases between. CDR3 protein: CASSLLRWPTRGYTF. The CDR3 DNA sequence: TGTGCCAGCAGCTTGCTTCGCTGGCCGACAAGGGGCTACACCTTC.

The chain uses TRBV5-1 and TRBJ1-6; 8 positions match TRBD1. Germline V gene lookup returns CDR1 SGHRS and CDR2 YFSETQ. The CDR3 is 15 amino acids. The V gene end was trimmed by 4 bases and the J gene end by 9 bases; junction bases not matched to a gene: 9. CDR3 bases: TGCGCCAGCAGCCAGACAGGGGCCGTGGTTTCACCCCTCCACTTT. Encoded protein: CASSQTGAVVSPLHF.

The chain is built from TRBV9 and TRBJ1-1; possible D gene TRBD1, 5 bases. CDR3 length equals 15 residues. CDR1 SGDLS and CDR2 YYNGEE come from the germline V gene. V was shortened by 4 bases and J by 4 bases, with 17 bases between the two germline ends. The CDR3 DNA is TGTGCCAGCAGCTCGATACCGTCAGGGCCCACTGAAGCTTTCTTT. It is translated as CASSSIPSGPTEAFF.

This clonotype was found many times. The chain combines TRBV10-3 with TRBJ1-1, with D perhaps matching TRBD1 (5 bases). Trimming cost V 8 bases and J 3 bases, with 13 bases left between them. The germline gives CDR1 ENHRY, CDR2 SYGVKD. CDR3 length: 13 residues. CDR3 region: CAIWGGSHTEAFF. DNA for the CDR3: TGTGCCATCTGGGGGGGTTCGCACACTGAAGCTTTCTTT.

Many counts were recorded for this clonotype. The CDR3 sequence is CSAPGQGTMNTEAFF. The CDR3 DNA reads as TGCAGTGCTCCGGGACAGGGAACTATGAACACTGAAGCTTTCTTT. This chain links TRBV20-1 with TRBJ1-1; 9 bases are shared with TRBD1. Germline lookup yields CDR1 DFQATT and CDR2 SNEGSKA (reference sequence). After removal of 5 bases from V and 0 bases from J, the junction contained 7 bases not matched to a gene. CDR3 size: 15 residues.

The J gene is TRBJ2-5, the V gene TRBV7-8; 9 nucleotides align to TRBD1. From germline, CDR1 is SGHVS and CDR2 FQNEAQ. Trimming removed 5 bases from V and 5 bases from J; junction bases left unmatched: 12. CDR3 length: 16 residues. CDR3 bases: TGTGCCAGCAGCGATGTACAGGGGGCCTCGCCGGAGACCCAGTACTTC. It yields the protein CASSDVQGASPETQYF.

V usage is TRBV7-2 and J usage is TRBJ1-6; 7 bases fit TRBD1. Germline CDR1 and CDR2: SGHTA and FQGNSA. With V trimmed by 6 bases and J by 10 bases, 12 bases remained unmatched. The CDR3 runs 15 residues. CDR3 sequence (DNA): TGTGCCAGCAGGGAATTTACAGGGGCCAACTCACCCCTCCACTTT. This codes for CASREFTGANSPLHF.

This clonotype came up many times. This chain uses TRBV12-3 or TRBV12-4 with TRBJ1-4; 9 bases align to TRBD1. The CDR3 is 15 residues long. The junction had 7 bases not matched to a gene; V was cut back by 6 bases and J by 5 bases. This CDR3 is CASRRGGTGNEKLFF. The CDR3 DNA sequence: TGTGCCAGCAGGCGGGGGGGGACAGGGAATGAAAAACTGTTTTTT.

The CDR3 DNA reads as TGTGCCAGCAGCCTATGGACAGGGGGCGGGTCTGGCTACACCTTC. Protein product: CASSLWTGGGSGYTF. The chain employs TRBV4-2 and TRBJ1-2; 11 bases are shared with TRBD1. The V segment lost 4 bases and the J segment 7 bases; nucleotides outside the gene matches: 8. This CDR3 comprises 15 residues. Germline V gene lookup returns CDR1 LGHNA and CDR2 YNFKEQ.

This clonotype was seen many times. This rearrangement joins TRBV24-1 to TRBJ1-5; TRBD1 matches 8 bases. With 2 bases clipped from V and 4 bases from J, the junction kept 0 bases outside the gene matches. The germline V gene encodes CDR1 KGHDR and CDR2 SFDVKD. CDR3 length: 14 residues. In nucleotides, the CDR3 is TGTGCCACCAGTGATTACAGGGGGAATCAGCCCCAGCATTTT. Translation: CATSDYRGNQPQHF.

A note on this clonotype: Given a much more abundant clone one base away, this may be a read error. The chain combines TRBV5-1 with TRBJ1-4; 8 positions match TRBD1. The CDR3 length is 15 residues. Germline lookup yields CDR1 SGHRS and CDR2 YFSETQ. The CDR3 region is CAGSLAGQGNEKLFF. CDR3 DNA sequence: TGCGCCGGCAGCTTGGCAGGACAGGGTAATGAAAAACTGTTTTTT.

The chain carries TRBV12-3 or TRBV12-4 and TRBJ1-1; 8 positions match TRBD1. This CDR3 contains 15 residues. V lost 5 bases to trimming and J lost 3 bases; unmatched junction nucleotides: 8. CDR3 in amino acids: CASSKPGGAHTEAFF. The CDR3 coding sequence is TGTGCCAGCAGTAAGCCAGGGGGCGCCCACACTGAAGCTTTCTTT.